A single sample is the source of the 22 T cell receptor beta chains below, sequenced in a study of blood T cell repertoires in COVID-19. Clones were sequenced by immunoSEQ multiplex PCR, and TCRdb holds only the in-frame ones, with some missing. The data contain 200,000 to 250,000 clones, around 86% of them singletons. The material sequenced was peripheral blood. Source of these receptors: a woman younger than 45 who had recovered from COVID-19.

This chain connects TRBV29-1 to TRBJ1-2; unclear D gene. CDR1 and CDR2 (germline): SQVTM, ANQGSEA. V was clipped by 5 bases and J by 8 bases, with 9 bases between them. The CDR3 is made up of 10 amino acids. As DNA, the CDR3 is TGCAGCGTTAATTGGGAGGGCTACACCTTC. Protein sequence: CSVNWEGYTF.

This clone was picked up many times. V is TRBV3-1 (or the pseudogene TRBV3-2) and J is TRBJ2-7; D is unresolved. V was pared by 3 bases and J by 3 bases, with 9 bases between. CDR3 length: 13 amino acids. CDR1 is LGHDT and CDR2 is YNNKEL in the germline V gene (reference sequence). The CDR3 is CASSQYNGYEQYF. In nucleotides, the CDR3 is TGTGCCAGCAGCCAGTATAACGGCTACGAGCAGTACTTC.

The chain employs TRBV11-2 and TRBJ1-1; weak D call: TRBD1 (5 bases). The CDR3 has 15 amino acids. The germline CDR1 and CDR2 sequences are SGHAT and FQNNGV. Trimming removed 3 bases at V and 5 bases at J, with 16 bases between. As DNA, the CDR3 is TGTGCCAGCAGCTTTGTTCAGGGTCGGTGGACTGAAGCTTTCTTT. Translation gives CASSFVQGRWTEAFF.

The chain combines TRBV30 with TRBJ2-5; weak D call: TRBD1 (6 bases). Trimming removed 0 bases from V and 9 bases from J, with 14 bases in between. Germline V CDR1 and CDR2: GTSNPN, SVGIG (reference sequence). There are 13 residues in the CDR3. The CDR3 loop is CAWSVLGEGAQYF. In DNA, the CDR3 is TGTGCCTGGAGTGTACTGGGAGAGGGGGCCCAGTACTTC.

The chain joins TRBV12-5 to TRBJ1-4; D gene ambiguous. CDR3 length equals 13 residues. V was clipped by 5 bases and J by 7 bases, with 11 bases between them. Germline V gives CDR1 LGHNT, CDR2 FRNRAP. CDR3 in amino acids: CASGRGSGEKLFF. Written as DNA, the CDR3 is TGTGCTAGTGGTCGCGGGAGTGGTGAAAAACTGTTTTTT.

The chain employs TRBV7-2 and TRBJ1-4; possible D gene TRBD1, 5 bases. The germline V and J ends were trimmed by 6 bases and 0 bases, with 8 bases remaining between them. CDR3 size: 14 residues. Germline-derived CDR1 and CDR2 are SGHTA and FQGNSA. CDR3 in amino acids: CASRPQATNEKLFF. CDR3 in DNA: TGTGCCAGCAGACCACAGGCAACTAATGAAAAACTGTTTTTT.

This chain uses TRBV18 with TRBJ1-1, with a possible D match to TRBD1 (5 bases). The V gene's germline CDR1 is KGHSH and CDR2 LQKENI. V lost 4 bases, J lost 3 bases, and 15 bases lay in between. This CDR3 spans 15 amino acids. The CDR3 reads CASSLYNPGDTEAFF. CDR3 nucleotide sequence: TGTGCCAGCTCACTATACAACCCGGGGGACACTGAAGCTTTCTTT.

The rearrangement joins TRBV10-3 to TRBJ2-2, with 8 bases fitting TRBD1. The CDR3 spans 15 residues. CDR1 is ENHRY and CDR2 is SYGVKD in the germline V gene. Unmatched junction bases numbered 6, after V lost 9 bases and J lost 0 bases. The CDR3 DNA reads TGTGCCATAAGCTCGGACAGGGCGAACACCGGGGAGCTGTTTTTT. It codes for CAISSDRANTGELFF.

The CDR3 loop is CASSLLTGGSSYNEQFF. DNA of the CDR3: TGCGCCAGCAGCTTACTAACAGGGGGCAGCTCCTACAATGAGCAGTTCTTC. The chain couples TRBV5-1 to TRBJ2-1; TRBD1 matches 9 bases. Germline V gene sequence: CDR1 SGHRS, CDR2 YFSETQ. CDR3 length equals 17 residues. The V segment lost 2 bases and the J segment 0 bases; nucleotides outside the gene matches: 6.

This sequence joins TRBV3-1 (or the pseudogene TRBV3-2) and TRBJ2-1, with TRBD2 matching over 8 bases. The V and J ends lost 7 bases and 7 bases, in that order; junction bases with no gene match: 9. Germline CDR1 LGHDT, CDR2 YNNKEL (reference sequence). This CDR3 is 14 amino acids long. In DNA form, the CDR3 reads TGTGCCAGCATCGACGGGGGGGCGGGTAATGAGCAGTTCTTC. This encodes CASIDGGAGNEQFF.

V usage is TRBV18 and J usage is TRBJ2-1; 9 bases are a match to TRBD1. The CDR3 contains 15 residues. Germline V gene lookup returns CDR1 KGHSH and CDR2 LQKENI. J was trimmed by 8 bases and V by 3 bases; bases with no gene match: 8. The CDR3 DNA follows: TGTGCCAGCTCACCGGGGACAGGGCGGTCCGATGAGCAGTTCTTC. It is translated as CASSPGTGRSDEQFF.

V is TRBV6-5 and J is TRBJ2-4; no clear D gene. The V end lost 2 bases, the J end lost 0 bases, and 8 bases lay between the germline ends. The CDR3 contains 15 residues. CDR1 is MNHEY, CDR2 SVGAGI, per germline. The CDR3 region is CASSYKPGAKNIQYF. In DNA, the CDR3 is TGTGCCAGCAGTTACAAGCCGGGAGCCAAAAACATTCAGTACTTC.

V is TRBV3-1 (or the pseudogene TRBV3-2) and J is TRBJ2-5, with 10 bases matching TRBD2. V dropped 4 bases and J dropped 2; count of bases not matched to a gene: 7. The CDR3 runs to 16 residues. Germline V gene lookup returns CDR1 LGHDT and CDR2 YNNKEL (reference sequence). The DNA for the CDR3 is TGTGCCAGCAGCCCCCGGACTAGCGGTGGACAAGAGACCCAGTACTTC. Translated: CASSPRTSGGQETQYF.

V gene TRBV6-5 combines with J gene TRBJ1-2, with D hard to call. This CDR3 is 15 amino acids long. V lost 2 bases, J lost 4 bases, and 14 bases lay in between. Per the germline V gene, CDR1 is MNHEY and CDR2 is SVGAGI. The CDR3 region is CASSYTVSASYGYTF. For the CDR3, the DNA is TGTGCCAGCAGTTACACCGTTTCCGCGAGCTATGGCTACACCTTC.

This chain links TRBV10-3 with TRBJ1-2; 11 bases align to TRBD1. This CDR3 spans 16 amino acids. After removal of 4 bases from V and 1 base from J, the junction contained 5 bases not matched to a gene. Germline loops: CDR1 ENHRY, CDR2 SYGVKD. CDR3 residues: CAISGTGGAINYGYTF. CDR3 DNA sequence: TGTGCCATCAGTGGGACAGGGGGCGCGATTAACTATGGCTACACCTTC.

This chain connects TRBV6-5 to TRBJ2-4, with 7 bases that match TRBD1. The CDR3 is 14 residues long. Germline V gives CDR1 MNHEY, CDR2 SVGAGI. V lost 10 bases and J lost 3; bases outside the gene matches: 9. The CDR3 DNA reads as TGTGCCATTACAGGGGAACTAGTCAAAAACATTCAGTACTTC. Encoded protein: CAITGELVKNIQYF.

The chain combines TRBV4-2 with TRBJ2-3, with 9 bases lining up with TRBD2. This CDR3 is built from 19 residues. The germline CDR1 and CDR2 sequences are LGHNA and YNFKEQ. The ends lost 3 bases at V and 4 bases at J; junction bases unmatched: 17. CDR3: CASSQGLALGGGAADTQYF. In DNA form, the CDR3 reads TGTGCCAGCAGCCAGGGCCTTGCGTTGGGCGGGGGGGCCGCAGATACGCAGTATTTT.

The chain employs TRBV10-3 and TRBJ2-7, with D possibly being TRBD1 (6 bases). This CDR3 spans 14 amino acids. Germline lookup yields CDR1 ENHRY and CDR2 SYGVKD. V was cut by 3 bases and J by 0 bases, with 9 bases left in between. The CDR3: CAISERTDSYEQYF. The CDR3 DNA is TGTGCCATCAGTGAAAGGACAGACTCCTACGAGCAGTACTTC.

The genes are TRBV27 and TRBJ1-2; tentatively, D is TRBD1 (5 bases). V lost 0 bases, J lost 6 bases, and 11 bases lay in between. Germline V CDR1 and CDR2: MNHEY, SMNVEV (reference sequence). The CDR3 loop spans 14 amino acids. CDR3 sequence reads: CASSLSQGLDGYTF. In DNA form, the CDR3 reads TGTGCCAGCAGTTTATCTCAGGGTCTGGATGGCTACACCTTC.

The V call is TRBV18, the J call TRBJ1-2; 8 nucleotides agree with TRBD1. Germline CDR1 is KGHSH and CDR2 is LQKENI. V trimming: 5 bases; J trimming: 6 bases; junction bases outside the gene matches: 5. The CDR3 is 13 residues long. The CDR3 bases are TGTGCCAGCTCATTCCAGGGGGCGGATGGCTACACCTTC. Its protein is CASSFQGADGYTF.

This clone has a handful of counts. The chain couples TRBV19 to TRBJ2-7; no firm D call. The germline V gene encodes CDR1 LNHDA and CDR2 SQIVND (reference sequence). CDR3 length: 9 amino acids. CDR3 amino acids: CVFYYEQYF. DNA for the CDR3: TGTGTCTTTTACTACGAGCAGTACTTC. Filled out from reference TRBV19 and TRBJ2-7, the complete variable domain reads DGGITQSPKYLFRKEGQNVTLSCEQNLNHDAMYWYRQDPGQGLRLIYYSQIVNDFQKGDIAEGYSVSREKKESFPLTVTSAQKNPTAFYLCVFYYEQYFGPGTRLTVT.

Concerning this clone: Other DNA sequences of this sample code for an identical CDR3. This sequence joins TRBV30 and TRBJ1-1, with D possibly being TRBD1 (5 bases). Germline CDR1 is GTSNPN and CDR2 is SVGIG (reference sequence). V gave up 2 bases and J gave up 5 bases, with 9 bases separating them. CDR3 length: 12 residues. CDR3: CAWSPGGTEAFF. The CDR3 DNA sequence: TGTGCCTGGAGTCCCGGGGGGACTGAAGCTTTCTTT.